The subject of this entry is one T cell receptor beta chain. Its antigen has not been determined. The record has no base qualities; no much larger clone is one base away. Participants in the prospective study were aged about 18 to 95 years, lived in approximately 26 United States geographic areas, and enrolled through a virtual design. In the prospective study, cohorts were assigned on the basis of participant-reported clinical history obtained from a screening survey and a study questionnaire. Recovered participants in ImmuneRACE Cohort 3 were defined as having two consecutive negative NP/OP PCR tests, clearance from a healthcare professional, or resolution of symptoms. Mobile phlebotomists in the prospective study collected whole blood, serum and a nasopharyngeal or oropharyngeal swab from every participant. Additional blood draws and questionnaires over an approximately two-month period could optionally be provided by prospective study participants. Before DNA extraction, blood samples from the prospective study were shipped at room temperature or frozen.

This record belongs to a study of blood T cell repertoires in COVID-19 (dated by TCRdb to 2018 to 2020). For the study in its entirety: Samples covering the acute and convalescent phases of COVID-19 were provided by collaborators in the United States, Italy and Spain. The material from the prospective study consisted of cDNA or gDNA derived from T cells, B-cell-depleted T cells, or PBMCs. The dataset comprised deeply sampled blood TCRbeta repertoires from subjects exposed to, actively infected with, or recovered from COVID-19. A freely available public database, intended as a resource for researchers studying the immune response to SARS-CoV-2, is where the repertoires were released. Samples came from the ongoing ImmuneRACE study (first 160 participants) plus 1,254 subjects from 6 global collaborators. The sample metadata nearly always contained a de-identified subject ID, COVID-19 status, age in years and sex. Where available, HLA class I and class II types were taken from metadata supplied by the sample provider and were not determined by assay-based typing. The research as a whole found: How much clinical and demographic metadata was included differed by source and by participant, and the metadata was provided uncurated.

CDR1 and CDR2, per the germline V gene (reference sequence), are GTSNPN and SVGIG. Spanning cysteine to phenylalanine, the CDR3 consists of 16 amino acids. The retained sequence is limited to the CDR3, 48 bases, with the frame set at the first base. V loses 1 base, J loses 4 bases, and the germline ends lie 14 bases apart. TCRbeta CDR3 regions were amplified from genomic DNA by means of the immunoSEQ Assay, a bias-controlled multiplex PCR. Per the original workflow: Nucleated cell counts per sample were estimated from amplification of reference gene primers within the assay. To quantify the absolute abundance of each unique TCRbeta CDR3 rearrangement, sequence reads were collapsed and filtered. For each sample, productive Simpson clonality was calculated as the square root of Simpson's diversity index over productive rearrangements. As stored in TCRdb, this immuneACCESS dataset retains in-frame rearrangements with V and J assigned. A fraction of the clones does not appear; measured against another copy, unresolved V genes explain less than half of the discrepancy, and the remainder lacks a known reason. D and trimming were read from the DNA, whereas the V and J calls and clone size are those reported in that table. Recorded for this sample are around 250,000 clones; approximately 84% of them occurred a single time. The biggest ten clones account for around 16% of the sample.

The sequence joins TRBV30 to TRBJ2-6; perhaps TRBD2 is the D gene, with 5 bases matching. The clonotype was recovered from a man younger than 30 who had recovered from COVID-19. Sequencing was performed on PBMCs or T cells enriched from blood (not recorded which). The DNA sequence is as follows: TGTGCCTGGAGTGGAAAGGGAGCTGTGGGGGCCAACGTCCTGACTTTC. It translates as CAWSGKGAVGANVLTF. Joined to the reference TRBV30 and TRBJ2-6 proteins, this CDR3 gives the full variable domain: SQTIHQWPATLVQPVGSPLSLECTVEGTSNPNLYWYRQAAGRGLQLLFYSVGIGQISSEVPQNLSASRPQDRQFILSSKKLLLSDSGFYLCAWSGKGAVGANVLTFGAGSRLTVL.